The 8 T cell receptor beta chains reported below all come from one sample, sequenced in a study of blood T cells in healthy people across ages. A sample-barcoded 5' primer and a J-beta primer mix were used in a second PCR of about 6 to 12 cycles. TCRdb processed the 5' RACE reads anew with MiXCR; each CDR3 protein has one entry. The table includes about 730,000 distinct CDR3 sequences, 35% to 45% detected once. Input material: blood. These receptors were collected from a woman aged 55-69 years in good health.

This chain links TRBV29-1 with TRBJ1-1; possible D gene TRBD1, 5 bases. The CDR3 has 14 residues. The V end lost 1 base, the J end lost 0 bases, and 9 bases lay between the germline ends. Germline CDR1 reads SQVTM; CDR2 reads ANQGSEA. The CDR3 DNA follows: TGCAGCGTTGAAGGGGGGAACATGAACACTGAAGCTTTCTTT. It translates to CSVEGGNMNTEAFF.

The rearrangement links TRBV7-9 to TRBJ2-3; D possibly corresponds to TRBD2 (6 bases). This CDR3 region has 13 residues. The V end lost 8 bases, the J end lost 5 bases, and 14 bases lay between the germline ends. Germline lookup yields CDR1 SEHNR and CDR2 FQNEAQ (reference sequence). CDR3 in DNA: TGTGCCAGCCGCCCCAAGGAGGGAGATACGCAGTATTTT. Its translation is CASRPKEGDTQYF. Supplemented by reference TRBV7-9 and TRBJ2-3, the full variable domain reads DTGVSQNPRHKITKRGQNVTFRCDPISEHNRLYWYRQTLGQGPEFLTYFQNEAQLEKSRLLSDRFSAERPKGSFSTLEIQRTEQGDSAMYLCASRPKEGDTQYFGPGTRLTVL.

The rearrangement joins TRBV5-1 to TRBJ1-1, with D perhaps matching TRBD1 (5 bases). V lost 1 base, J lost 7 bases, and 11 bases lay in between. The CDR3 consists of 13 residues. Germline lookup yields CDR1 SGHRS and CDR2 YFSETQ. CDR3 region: CASSLQGDGEAFF. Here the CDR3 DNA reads TGCGCCAGCAGCTTGCAAGGGGATGGTGAAGCTTTCTTT.

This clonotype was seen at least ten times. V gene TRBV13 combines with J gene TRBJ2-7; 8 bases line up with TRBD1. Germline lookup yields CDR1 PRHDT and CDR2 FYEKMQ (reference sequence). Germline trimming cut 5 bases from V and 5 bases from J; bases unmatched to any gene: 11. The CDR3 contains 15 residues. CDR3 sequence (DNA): TGTGCCAGCAGCGTCGGACAGGGAGGTTTTAACGAGCAGTACTTC. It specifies CASSVGQGGFNEQYF. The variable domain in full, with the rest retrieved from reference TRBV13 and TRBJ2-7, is AAGVIQSPRHLIKEKRETATLKCYPIPRHDTVYWYQQGPGQDPQFLISFYEKMQSDKGSIPDRFSAQQFSDYHSELNMSSLELGDSALYFCASSVGQGGFNEQYFGPGTRLTVT.

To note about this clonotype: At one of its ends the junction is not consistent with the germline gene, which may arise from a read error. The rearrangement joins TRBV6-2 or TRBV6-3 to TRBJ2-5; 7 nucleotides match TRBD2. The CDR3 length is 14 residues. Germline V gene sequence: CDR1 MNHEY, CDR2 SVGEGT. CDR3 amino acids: CVSRGLGVQETQYF. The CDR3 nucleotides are TGTGTCAGCAGAGGACTAGGGGTTCAAGAGACCCAGTACTTC.

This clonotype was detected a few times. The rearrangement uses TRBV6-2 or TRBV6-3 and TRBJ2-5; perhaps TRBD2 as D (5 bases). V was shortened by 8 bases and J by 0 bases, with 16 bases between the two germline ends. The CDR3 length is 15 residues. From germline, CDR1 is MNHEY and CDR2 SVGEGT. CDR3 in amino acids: CASARGLDYQETQYF. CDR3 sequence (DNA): TGTGCCAGCGCTAGAGGGCTGGACTACCAAGAGACCCAGTACTTC.

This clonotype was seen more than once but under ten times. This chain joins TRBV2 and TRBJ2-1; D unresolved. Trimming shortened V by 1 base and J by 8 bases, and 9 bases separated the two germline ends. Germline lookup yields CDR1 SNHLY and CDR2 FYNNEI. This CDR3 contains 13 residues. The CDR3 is CASSEGPSDEQFF. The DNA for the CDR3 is TGTGCCAGCAGTGAAGGGCCGTCCGATGAGCAGTTCTTC.

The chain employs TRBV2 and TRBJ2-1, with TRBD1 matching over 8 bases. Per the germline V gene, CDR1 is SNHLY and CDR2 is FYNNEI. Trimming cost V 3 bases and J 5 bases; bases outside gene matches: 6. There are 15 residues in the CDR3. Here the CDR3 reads CASSEGDRGNNEQFF. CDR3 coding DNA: TGTGCCAGCAGTGAGGGTGACAGGGGAAACAATGAGCAGTTCTTC.